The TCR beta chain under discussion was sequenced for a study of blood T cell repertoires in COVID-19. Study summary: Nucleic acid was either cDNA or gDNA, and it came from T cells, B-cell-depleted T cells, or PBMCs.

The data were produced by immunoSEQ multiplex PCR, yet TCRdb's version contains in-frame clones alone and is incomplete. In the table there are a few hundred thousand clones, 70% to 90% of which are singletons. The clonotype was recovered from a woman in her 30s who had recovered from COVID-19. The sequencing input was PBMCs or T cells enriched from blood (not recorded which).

The CDR3 DNA follows: TGTGCCAGCAGCCCCTCTTTTAGGGGTCAGGGGGGCTACACCTTC. It translates to CASSPSFRGQGGYTF. The rearrangement links TRBV14 to TRBJ1-2; possible D gene TRBD1, 6 bases. The germline CDR1 and CDR2 sequences are SGHDN and FVKESK. Trimming removed 4 bases from V and 8 bases from J, with 20 bases in between. The CDR3 consists of 15 residues. Full variable domain (remainder filled in from reference TRBV14 and TRBJ1-2): EAGVTQFPSHSVIEKGQTVTLRCDPISGHDNLYWYRRVMGKEIKFLLHFVKESKQDESGMPNNRFLAERTGGTYSTLKVQPAELEDSGVYFCASSPSFRGQGGYTFGSGTRLTVV.